What follows is one TCR beta chain and its context. It has no known antigen specificity. No per-base quality is available; no much larger clone lies one base away. This record belongs to a study of control samples from healthy donors and cancer patients (dated by TCRdb to the early 2020s). Reading the germline V gene (reference sequence) gives CDR1 SGHAT and CDR2 FQDESV. From the cysteine up to the phenylalanine, the CDR3 has a length of 15 residues. CDR3 DNA only is kept here, 45 bases in frame from base 1. After removal of 5 bases from V and 4 bases from J, the junction retains 9 bases not matched to a gene. The library came from the immunoSEQ multiplex PCR assay. Imported from immuneACCESS, the table was reduced by TCRdb to in-frame sequences with V and J called. These copies leave out some clones; in studies compared against another copy, an unresolved V gene accounts for under half, and the cause of the remainder is not known. For this sample the table gives approximately 220,000 clones, of which roughly 94% were detected only once. The ten largest account for approximately 1.5% of the sample.

The chain is assembled from TRBV11-1 and TRBJ2-7, and 9 bases in between align with TRBD1. Source material: blood. This clonotype originated in a man between 45 and 60 years old in good health. CDR3 loop: CASSPRTGEPYEQYF. Read as DNA, the sequence is TGTGCCAGCAGCCCTCGGACAGGGGAACCGTACGAGCAGTACTTC.